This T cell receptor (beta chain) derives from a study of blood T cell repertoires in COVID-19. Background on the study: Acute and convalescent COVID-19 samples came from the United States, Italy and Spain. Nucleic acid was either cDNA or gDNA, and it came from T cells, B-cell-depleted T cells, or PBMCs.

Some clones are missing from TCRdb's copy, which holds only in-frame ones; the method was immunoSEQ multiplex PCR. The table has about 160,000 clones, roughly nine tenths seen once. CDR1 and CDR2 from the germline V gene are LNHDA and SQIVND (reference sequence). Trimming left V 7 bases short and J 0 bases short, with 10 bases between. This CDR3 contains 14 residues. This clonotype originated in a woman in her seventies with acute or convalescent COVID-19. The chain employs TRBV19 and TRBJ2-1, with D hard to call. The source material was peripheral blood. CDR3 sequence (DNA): TGTGCCAGTACCACGGGTCCCTCCTACAATGAGCAGTTCTTC. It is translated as CASTTGPSYNEQFF.